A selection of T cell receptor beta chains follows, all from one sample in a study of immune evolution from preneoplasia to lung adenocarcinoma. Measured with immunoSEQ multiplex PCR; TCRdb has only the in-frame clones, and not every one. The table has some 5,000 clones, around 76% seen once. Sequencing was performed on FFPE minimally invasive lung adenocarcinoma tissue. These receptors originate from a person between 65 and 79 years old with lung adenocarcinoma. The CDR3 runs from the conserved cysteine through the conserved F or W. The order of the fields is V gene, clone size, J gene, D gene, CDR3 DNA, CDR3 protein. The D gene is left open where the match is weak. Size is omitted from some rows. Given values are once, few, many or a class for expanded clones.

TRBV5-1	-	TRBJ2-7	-	TGCGCCAGCAGGAGAGGACACGGTTCCTACGAGCAGTACTTC	CASRRGHGSYEQYF
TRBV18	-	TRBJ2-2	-	TGTGCCAGCTCACCAATCGGGGGGAACACCGGGGAGCTGTTTTTT	CASSPIGGNTGELFF
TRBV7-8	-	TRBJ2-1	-	TGTGCCAGCAGCTCTAGATATTTAAGTTACAATGAGCAGTTCTTC	CASSSRYLSYNEQFF
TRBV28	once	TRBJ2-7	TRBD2	TGTGCCAGTCGGGGTAGCGGGGGAACCTACGAGCAGTACTTC	CASRGSGGTYEQYF
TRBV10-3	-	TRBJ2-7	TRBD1	TGTGCCATCAGCGGACGACAGGGGGCATCATACGAGCAGTACTTC	CAISGRQGASYEQYF
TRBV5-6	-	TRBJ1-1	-	TGTGCCAGCAGCTTGGACCAGGGAGCTACGGGTGCAGCTTTCTTT	CASSLDQGATGAAFF
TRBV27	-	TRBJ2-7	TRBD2	TGTGCCAGCAGTCCCGTCGGACTAGCGGGACTTGACGAGCAGTACTTC	CASSPVGLAGLDEQYF
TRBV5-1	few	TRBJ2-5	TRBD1	TGCGCCAGCAGCCGATGGACAGGGGATGAGACCCAGTACTTC	CASSRWTGDETQYF
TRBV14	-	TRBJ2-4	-	TGTGCCAGCAGCCAAGGAGCAGGTAGAAACATTCAGTACTTC	CASSQGAGRNIQYF
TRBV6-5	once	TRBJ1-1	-	TGTGCCAGCAGCTTGACATCGAGCACTGAAGCTTTCTTT	CASSLTSSTEAFF
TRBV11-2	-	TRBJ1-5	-	TGTGCCAGCAGCTTAGGAATGGATCAGCCCCAGCATTTT	CASSLGMDQPQHF
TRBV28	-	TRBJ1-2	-	TGTGCCAGCAGTGCCAGGACAGACCGGGGCTATGGCTACACCTTC	CASSARTDRGYGYTF
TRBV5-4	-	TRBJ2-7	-	TGTGCCAGCAGCTTGGCTCAGGTGACAGGAACTTACGAGCAGTACTTC	CASSLAQVTGTYEQYF
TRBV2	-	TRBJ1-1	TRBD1	TGTGCCAGCAGCGGGACAGGGGGCACTGAAGCTTTCTTT	CASSGTGGTEAFF
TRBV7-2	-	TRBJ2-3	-	TGTGCCAGCAAACTTCAGGGGGGACAAGTCGGTACGCAGTATTTT	CASKLQGGQVGTQYF
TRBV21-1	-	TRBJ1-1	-	TGTGCCAGCAGCAAGAGATCCAACAGGAACACTGAAGCTTTCTTT	CASSKRSNRNTEAFF
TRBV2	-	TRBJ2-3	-	TGTGCCAGCAGGGAACCGGGACCCTACACAGATACGCAGTATTTT	CASREPGPYTDTQYF
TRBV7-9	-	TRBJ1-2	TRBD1	TGTGCCAGCAGCTATGGACAGGATGGCTACACCTTC	CASSYGQDGYTF
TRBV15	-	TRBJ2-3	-	TGTGCCACCGGGACAAAAACTAGCACAGATACGCAGTATTTT	CATGTKTSTDTQYF
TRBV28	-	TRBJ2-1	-	TGTGCCAGCAGCCTACCCGGGCAGGCAGCGTTCAATGAGCAGTTCTTC	CASSLPGQAAFNEQFF
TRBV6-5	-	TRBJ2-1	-	TGTGCCAGCAGTTATTCGGCCATGAGCTCCTACAATGAGCAGTTCTTC	CASSYSAMSSYNEQFF
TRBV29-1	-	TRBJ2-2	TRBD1	TGCAGCGTTGAAGACGGGAGGACAGGGGCGAACACCGGGGAGCTGTTTTTT	CSVEDGRTGANTGELFF
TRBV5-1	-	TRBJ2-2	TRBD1	TGCGCCAGCAGCTCTCCCGGACAGGGAAACACCGGGGAGCTGTTTTTT	CASSSPGQGNTGELFF
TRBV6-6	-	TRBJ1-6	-	TGTGCCAGCAGGGGGGACGGAAACTATAATTCACCCCTCCACTTT	CASRGDGNYNSPLHF
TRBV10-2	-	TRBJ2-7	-	TGCGCCAGCAGTCTGAACAAGATAAACGAGCAGTACTTC	CASSLNKINEQYF
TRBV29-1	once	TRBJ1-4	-	TGCAGCGTTGCAAACAGAGCTAATGAAAAACTGTTTTTT	CSVANRANEKLFF
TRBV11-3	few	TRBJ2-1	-	TGTGCCAGCAGCCCTCTAAACGGGCTGGCGAATGAGCAGTTCTTC	CASSPLNGLANEQFF
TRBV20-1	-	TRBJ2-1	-	TGCAGTGCTAGACGCGTTGGTGAGCAGTTCTTC	CSARRVGEQFF
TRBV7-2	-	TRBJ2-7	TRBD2	TGTGCCAGCAGCTTATTGGGACTAGCGGAGACTTTCTACGAGCAGTACTTC	CASSLLGLAETFYEQYF
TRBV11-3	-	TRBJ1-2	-	TGTGCCAGCAGCTTAAGTGAAGGCCACACCTTC	CASSLSEGHTF
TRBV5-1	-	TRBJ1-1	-	TGCGCCAGCAGCTTGGGGGCAAGGGGCGGAGGGACTGAAGCTTTCTTT	CASSLGARGGGTEAFF
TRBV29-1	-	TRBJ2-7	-	TGCAGCGGAACGCCAGGGGCAGGGGGGGCTGAGCAGTACTTC	CSGTPGAGGAEQYF
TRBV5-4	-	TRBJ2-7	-	TGTGCCAGCAGCCCTCCTGGGAGCGGCTCCTACGAGCAGTACTTC	CASSPPGSGSYEQYF
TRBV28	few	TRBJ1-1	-	TGTGCCAGCAGTCCTCGCATGAACACTGAAGCTTTCTTT	CASSPRMNTEAFF
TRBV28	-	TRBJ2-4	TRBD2	TGTGCCAGCAGAGGACTAGCGGGAGTACGGACCAAAAACATTCAGTACTTC	CASRGLAGVRTKNIQYF
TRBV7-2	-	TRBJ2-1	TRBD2	TGTGCCAGCAGCCATTCCAGCGGGAGGTCTGGTGAGCAGTTCTTC	CASSHSSGRSGEQFF
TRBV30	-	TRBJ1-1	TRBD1	TGTGCCTGGAGTGGCGGGACAGGGGGCTTTGACACTGAAGCTTTCTTT	CAWSGGTGGFDTEAFF
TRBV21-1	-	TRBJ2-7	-	TGTGCCAGCAGCTTAAGAATTGGACAGCCCTACGAGCAGTACTTC	CASSLRIGQPYEQYF
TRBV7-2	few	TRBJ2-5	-	TGTGCCAGCAGCTTAGGCGGCCAGCCGCAAGAGACCCAGTACTTC	CASSLGGQPQETQYF
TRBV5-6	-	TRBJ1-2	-	TGTGCCAGCAGCTCCCTCCTCGTGGGGGCAACCACTACTAACTATGGCTACACCTTC	CASSSLLVGATTTNYGYTF
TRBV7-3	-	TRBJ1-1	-	TGTGCCAGCAGTAGGACCCTTGAAGCTTTCTTT	CASSRTLEAFF
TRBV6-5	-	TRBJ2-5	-	TGTGCCAGCGGGGATCCGAGGGAGACCCAGTACTTC	CASGDPRETQYF
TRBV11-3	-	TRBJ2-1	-	TGTGCCAGCAGCTTAGGATTGAGACTTCAGGCTGAGCAGTTCTTC	CASSLGLRLQAEQFF